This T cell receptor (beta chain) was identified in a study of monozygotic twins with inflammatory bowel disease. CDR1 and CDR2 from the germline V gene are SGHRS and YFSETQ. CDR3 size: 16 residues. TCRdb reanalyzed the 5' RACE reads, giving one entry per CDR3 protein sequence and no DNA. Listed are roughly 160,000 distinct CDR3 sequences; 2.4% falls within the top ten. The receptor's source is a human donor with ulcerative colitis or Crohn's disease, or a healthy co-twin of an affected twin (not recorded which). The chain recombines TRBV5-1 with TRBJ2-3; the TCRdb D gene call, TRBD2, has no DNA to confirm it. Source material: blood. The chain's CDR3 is CASSLSHSSRGDTQYF.